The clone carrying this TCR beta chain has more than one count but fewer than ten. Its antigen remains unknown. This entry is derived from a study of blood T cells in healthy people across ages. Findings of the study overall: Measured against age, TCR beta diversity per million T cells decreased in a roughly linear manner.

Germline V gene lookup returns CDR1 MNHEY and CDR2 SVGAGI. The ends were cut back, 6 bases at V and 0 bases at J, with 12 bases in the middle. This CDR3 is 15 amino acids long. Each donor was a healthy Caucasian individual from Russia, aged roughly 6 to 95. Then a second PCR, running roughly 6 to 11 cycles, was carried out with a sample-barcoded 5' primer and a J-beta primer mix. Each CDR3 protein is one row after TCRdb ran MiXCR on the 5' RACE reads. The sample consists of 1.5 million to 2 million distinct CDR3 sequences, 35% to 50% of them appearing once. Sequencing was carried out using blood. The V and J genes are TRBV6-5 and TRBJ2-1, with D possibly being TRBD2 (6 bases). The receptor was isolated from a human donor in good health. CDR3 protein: CASRRELISYNEQFF. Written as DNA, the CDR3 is TGTGCCAGCAGGCGGGAATTAATCTCCTACAATGAGCAGTTCTTC.